This T cell receptor beta chain is from a study of regulatory T cells in long-lasting Graves disease. Indicated time point: newly diagnosed GD, antithyroid drugs for less than 3 months. PBMCs provided the RNA from which the TCR library was made. Study observations and caveats: New patients shared 970 or so public clonotypes, and persistent patients shared more, with fewer than 3,500. Patients with persistent Graves' had lower TCR diversity than newly diagnosed patients.

This clonotype was detected ten times or more. Antigen: not known. Assembly of TCR beta libraries relied on iRepertoire HTBI primers together with Arm-PCR of CDR3 regions. A single record per CDR3 protein comes from TCRdb applying MiXCR to the multiplex PCR reads. The data hold about 420,000 distinct CDR3 sequences, with 15% to 20% observed a single time. V lost 3 bases and J lost 1; bases outside the gene matches: 5. The CDR3 consists of 16 residues. From germline, CDR1 is KGHSH and CDR2 LQKENI. The same data also went into a second study, on T cells in Graves' hyperthyroidism and ophthalmopathy. That source reports: Hyperthyroidism had been newly diagnosed in patients aged 18 to 65, and its duration was under 2 months. Most thyroid-expanded clonotypes above 0.001 were also found in blood.

The sequence derives from a woman aged 18-29 years with Graves disease. Material: peripheral blood mononuclear cells (PBMCs), obtained at new diagnosis, from a patient treated with antithyroid drugs. This chain links TRBV18 with TRBJ1-1; 10 bases fit TRBD1. As DNA, the CDR3 is TGTGCCAGCTCACCGTCCCGGGACAGGGGGAACACTGAAGCTTTCTTT. Residues: CASSPSRDRGNTEAFF.